The 8 T cell receptor beta chains given below trace back to one sample, sequenced in a study of breast tumors, draining lymph nodes, adjacent tissues. Axillary draining lymph nodes of breast cancer patients supplied the node samples. TCRdb reprocessed the multiplex PCR reads with MiXCR, giving one entry per CDR3 protein. The data show 200,000 or so distinct CDR3 sequences, about 32% seen once. Sequencing was performed on axillary lymph node tissue. These receptors were collected from a female donor with breast cancer. Some clones in this sample may be carry-over from other donors' samples.

This clonotype was observed at least ten times. The rearrangement links TRBV7-9 to TRBJ1-4, with 9 bases fitting TRBD1. The CDR3 loop spans 15 amino acids. Trimming cost V 2 bases and J 6 bases; bases outside gene matches: 4. The germline V gene has CDR1 SEHNR and CDR2 FQNEAQ (reference sequence). CDR3 region: CASSLFRDRDEKLFF. CDR3 coding DNA: TGTGCCAGCAGCTTATTTCGGGACAGGGATGAAAAACTGTTTTTT.

This clonotype was detected ten times or more. The rearrangement uses TRBV7-2 and TRBJ2-7, with a possible D match to TRBD2 (5 bases). V was shortened by 3 bases and J by 3 bases, with 12 bases between the two germline ends. Germline CDR1 and CDR2: SGHTA and FQGNSA. This CDR3 region has 14 residues. DNA for the CDR3: TGTGCCAGCAGCTTTGGCCCTAGCTACTACGAGCAGTACTTC. Translation gives CASSFGPSYYEQYF. Supplemented by reference TRBV7-2 and TRBJ2-7, the full variable domain reads GAGVSQSPSNKVTEKGKDVELRCDPISGHTALYWYRQSLGQGLEFLIYFQGNSAPDKSGLPSDRFSAERTGGSVSTLTIQRTQQEDSAVYLCASSFGPSYYEQYFGPGTRLTVT.

This clonotype was recorded many times. The gene calls are TRBV25-1 and TRBJ1-2; D possibly corresponds to TRBD1 (6 bases). Trimming took off 1 base at V and 7 bases at J, with 13 bases between the two ends. Germline lookup yields CDR1 MGHDK and CDR2 SYGVNS. There are 14 residues in the CDR3. CDR3 loop: CASSEWPGVRGYTF. The CDR3 DNA follows: TGTGCCAGCAGTGAATGGCCAGGGGTGCGTGGCTACACCTTC.

This clonotype showed up just a few times. J is TRBJ2-5 and V is TRBV10-1, with TRBD1 matching 7 bases. V was clipped by 0 bases and J by 3 bases; unmatched bases: 4. This CDR3 contains 15 residues. CDR1 WNHNN and CDR2 SYGVQD come from the germline V gene (reference sequence). The CDR3 loop is CASSESGTVEETQYF. The CDR3 DNA reads TGCGCCAGCAGTGAGTCTGGGACAGTGGAAGAGACCCAGTACTTC.

The chain uses TRBV2 and TRBJ1-6, with a weak D call TRBD1 (5 bases). This CDR3 spans 14 amino acids. Per the germline V gene, CDR1 is SNHLY and CDR2 is FYNNEI. The V end was cut by 4 bases, the J end by 9 bases, with 13 bases between. In DNA form, the CDR3 reads TGTGCCAGCAGTGCGATAAGGGGCGGTTCACCCCTCCACTTT. It specifies CASSAIRGGSPLHF.

This chain uses TRBV9 with TRBJ1-6; a weak D match, TRBD1 (6 bases). Trimming removed 0 bases at V and 7 bases at J, with 14 bases between. This CDR3 has 16 amino acids. The germline gives CDR1 SGDLS, CDR2 YYNGEE. Written as DNA, the CDR3 is TGTGCCAGCAGCGTAGGAGGGGGAGGGGGAAATTCACCCCTCCACTTT. This codes for CASSVGGGGGNSPLHF.

This clonotype was recorded many times. V gene TRBV19 combines with J gene TRBJ1-5, with 7 bases lining up with TRBD1. The CDR3 is 16 amino acids. The V and J ends lost 4 bases and 3 bases, in that order; junction bases with no gene match: 9. Germline CDR1 LNHDA, CDR2 SQIVND (reference sequence). The CDR3: CASSKAGQVLNQPQHF. The CDR3 bases are TGTGCCAGTAGTAAGGCCGGACAGGTCCTCAATCAGCCCCAGCATTTT.

The rearrangement joins TRBV6-4 to TRBJ1-6; tentative D call: TRBD1 (5 bases). Trimming shortened V by 2 bases and J by 19 bases, and 18 bases separated the two germline ends. Germline values: CDR1 MRHNA, CDR2 SNTAGT. The CDR3 length is 13 residues. CDR3 sequence reads: CASSDVEKRGNHF. DNA for the CDR3: TGTGCCAGCAGTGACGTTGAGAAACGGGGCAATCACTTT.